This T cell receptor beta chain emerged from a study of cytomegalovirus exposure and HLA in healthy donors. Study in general: Genotyping of 300 to 450 donors showed that about 83% belonged to the Caucasian-associated ancestry cluster.

V was pared by 5 bases and J by 3 bases, with 8 bases between. The CDR3 extends over 12 amino acids. The germline gives CDR1 LNHDA, CDR2 SQIVND (reference sequence). Amplification used 60 Vbeta primers and 13 Jbeta primers. Study processing details: About 10 million shared chains were among approximately 87 million unique TCR beta chains counted in a later analysis. Sequencing used immunoSEQ multiplex PCR; TCRdb keeps in-frame clones, though not all of them. That table is the source of V, J and clone size, and D and trimming were worked out from the DNA. The table includes around 150,000 clones, 70% to 85% detected once. This clone was seen only once. Its cognate antigen is unknown. The study's findings and limits: The analysis excluded some indistinguishable V segments, including TRBV6-2 and TRBV6-3.

Sequencing was performed on PBMCs. The chain carries TRBV19 and TRBJ2-7; D may be TRBD1 (6 bases). The receptor was isolated from a man aged 30-40 years in good health and CMV-seropositive. CDR3 residues: CASSEQGYEQYF. The CDR3 nucleotides are TGTGCCAGTAGTGAACAGGGCTACGAGCAGTACTTC. The variable domain in full, completed from reference TRBV19 and TRBJ2-7, reads DGGITQSPKYLFRKEGQNVTLSCEQNLNHDAMYWYRQDPGQGLRLIYYSQIVNDFQKGDIAEGYSVSREKKESFPLTVTSAQKNPTAFYLCASSEQGYEQYFGPGTRLTVT.